Listed here is a single T cell receptor beta chain. Its antigen is not known. Template for every sorted-subset replicate PCR totaled around 200 ng DNA, some 30,000 T cell genomes. Produced via immunoSEQ multiplex PCR; TCRdb's table is partial and in-frame only. The top ten hold 1.5% to 2% of the sample, which has millions of clones, 90% to 95% seen once. The sample comes from a study of shared clonotypes between healthy human individuals. Across the whole study: Donors had three CD4 naive, three CD4 memory, two CD8 naive and one CD8 memory plate apiece.

Naive CD8 isolation took CD45RO-negative cells positively selected for CCR7 and excluded terminally differentiated effector memory CD45RA+ cells. Points from the study as a whole: A few donors had about 5% of their naive CD4 clonotypes in common.

The CDR3 has 15 amino acids. The germline V gene encodes CDR1 SGHDT and CDR2 YYEEEE. V gave up 2 bases and J gave up 2 bases, with 13 bases separating them. Sequencing was performed on naive CD8+ T cells from PBMCs. This rearrangement joins TRBV5-6 to TRBJ1-2; D is uncertain. The receptor comes from a man between 18 and 29 years old in good health. Some clones in this sample may be carry-over from other donors' samples. The DNA of the CDR3 is TGTGCCAGCAGCTTCCGGACGGCATCCAACTATGGCTACACCTTC. This translates into CASSFRTASNYGYTF.